Below are 9 T cell receptor beta chains sequenced from a single sample in a study of early T cells in non-severe SARS-CoV-2 infection. A single record per CDR3 protein comes from TCRdb applying MiXCR to the 5' RACE reads. The profile shows roughly 57,000 distinct CDR3 sequences, around 12% of them singletons. The material sequenced was whole blood. These receptors came from an adult who was a healthcare worker with PCR-confirmed SARS-CoV-2 infection or an uninfected control (not recorded which).

This clonotype was seen many times. J is TRBJ1-2 and V is TRBV6-2 or TRBV6-3; D gene unclear. The CDR3 spans 13 residues. The V and J ends lost 4 bases and 0 bases respectively, with 6 bases between them. Germline lookup yields CDR1 MNHEY and CDR2 SVGEGT. Here the CDR3 reads CASSFGTNYGYTF. The DNA for the CDR3 is TGTGCCAGCAGTTTTGGGACTAACTATGGCTACACCTTC.

This clonotype showed up just once. J is TRBJ2-3 and V is TRBV7-8; 7 nucleotides agree with TRBD1. The length of the CDR3 is 15 residues. V lost 2 bases, J lost 1 base, and 3 bases stayed unmatched. Germline CDR1 SGHVS, CDR2 FQNEAQ. CDR3 sequence reads: CASSLNRGGTDTQYF. CDR3 bases: TGTGCCAGCAGCTTAAACAGGGGCGGCACAGATACGCAGTATTTT. Complete variable domain (other parts from reference TRBV7-8 and TRBJ2-3): GAGVSQSPRYKVAKRGQDVALRCDPISGHVSLFWYQQALGQGPEFLTYFQNEAQLDKSGLPSDRFFAERPEGSVSTLKIQRTQQEDSAVYLCASSLNRGGTDTQYFGPGTRLTVL.

The sample holds many counts of this clonotype. The V call is TRBV7-8, the J call TRBJ2-7, with 7 bases lining up with TRBD1. Germline V gene data show CDR1 as SGHVS and CDR2 as FQNEAQ. The V gene end was trimmed by 5 bases and the J gene end by 2 bases; junction bases not matched to a gene: 3. CDR3 size: 13 residues. CDR3 in amino acids: CASSLDRAYEQYF. The CDR3 DNA reads TGTGCCAGCAGCCTTGACAGGGCCTACGAGCAGTACTTC.

This clonotype was found a few times. CDR3 in amino acids: CASSSSGDRVYEQYF. CDR3 sequence (DNA): TGTGCCAGCAGCTCCTCCGGGGACAGGGTTTACGAGCAGTACTTC. The chain combines TRBV11-2 with TRBJ2-7; 9 nucleotides align to TRBD1. The trim removed 4 bases at V and 4 bases at J, leaving 8 bases unmatched. The CDR3 covers 15 residues. Germline lookup yields CDR1 SGHAT and CDR2 FQNNGV.

The CDR3 loop is CASSTQGRSGQATQYF. CDR3 in DNA: TGTGCCAGCAGCACGCAGGGTCGATCCGGGCAAGCTACGCAGTATTTT. The V and J genes are TRBV11-2 and TRBJ2-3, with a possible D match to TRBD1 (5 bases). The germline CDR1 and CDR2 sequences are SGHAT and FQNNGV. This CDR3 region has 16 residues. Trimming stripped 5 bases from V and 8 bases from J, with 23 bases between.

The gene calls are TRBV28 and TRBJ2-2; D not resolved. There are 14 residues in the CDR3. CDR1 MDHEN and CDR2 SYDVKM come from the germline V gene. The V end lost 8 bases, the J end lost 4 bases, and 14 bases lay between the germline ends. The CDR3 DNA reads as TGTGCCAGCCTGCGACGAGAACTCACCGGGGAGCTGTTTTTT. Translation: CASLRRELTGELFF.

This clonotype occurred a few times. This chain joins TRBV6-2 or TRBV6-3 and TRBJ2-1; 14 nucleotides agree with TRBD2. V gave up 6 bases and J gave up 8 bases; unmatched junction bases: 12. The CDR3 runs to 17 residues. Germline V gives CDR1 MNHEY, CDR2 SVGEGT. CDR3 loop: CASRPGLAGVAPDEQFF. CDR3 coding DNA: TGTGCCAGCAGGCCGGGACTAGCGGGGGTTGCCCCCGATGAGCAGTTCTTC.

This clonotype was recorded many times. The CDR3 protein is CASSQWGQAAIDGYTF. For the CDR3, the DNA is TGTGCCAGCAGTCAATGGGGACAGGCGGCAATCGATGGCTACACCTTC. This chain links TRBV28 with TRBJ1-2; 8 bases map to TRBD1. V gave up 5 bases and J gave up 6 bases; unmatched junction bases: 14. CDR3 length: 16 amino acids. Germline V lookup: CDR1 MDHEN, CDR2 SYDVKM.

This clonotype has only a few counts. A read error may produce the germline difference seen at one junction end. The V and J genes are TRBV18 and TRBJ1-1; the match to TRBD1 covers 7 bases. In germline, CDR1 is KGHSH, CDR2 LQKENI. The CDR3 runs to 15 residues. CDR3 sequence: CASSPGDRVKTEAFF. As DNA, the CDR3 is TGTGCCAGCTCACCGGGAGACAGGGTGAAGACTGAAGCTTTCTTT.